This is a list of T cell receptor beta chains from one sample in a study of cytomegalovirus exposure and HLA in healthy donors. Here immunoSEQ multiplex PCR was the method, and the copy in TCRdb shows in-frame clones only, minus some. This sample yields 90,000 to 120,000 clones, of which over 75% are seen a single time; 4.2% belongs to the top ten. Sequences were obtained from PBMCs. These TCRs come from a male donor in good health and CMV-seronegative. CDR3s include the opening cysteine and the closing phenylalanine or tryptophan. A D gene is named only where the DNA matches it firmly. The listing skips clone size in some rows; elsewhere it reads once, few, many or a size class.

>14|.|TRBD1|TRBJ1-1|TRBV6-5
TGTGCCAGCAATGTACAGGGGACATTAGCCGAAGCTTTCTTT
CASNVQGTLAEAFF
>15|.|TRBD2|TRBJ2-7|TRBV7-8
TGTGCCAGCAGCTTAGGGGGGAGGGTCGCCTACGAGCAGTACTTC
CASSLGGRVAYEQYF
>13|.|.|TRBJ2-3|TRBV7-3
TGTGCCAGCAGCCCGGTCGTTACAGATACGCAGTATTTT
CASSPVVTDTQYF
>17|.|TRBD2|TRBJ2-3|TRBV9
TGTGCCAGCAGCGCCAGCGGAGGACTAGCGGGGTGGGCTACGCAGTATTTT
CASSASGGLAGWATQYF
>14|.|.|TRBJ2-1|TRBV4-1
TGCGCCAGCAGCCAAGGCGGGTTCAGAGCCGAGCAGTTCTTC
CASSQGGFRAEQFF
>16|.|TRBD2|TRBJ2-3|TRBV2
TGTGCCAGCAGTGAAAATGCGGGAGGGAGGTTAGATACGCAGTATTTT
CASSENAGGRLDTQYF
>14|.|TRBD1|TRBJ2-7|TRBV5-6
TGTGCCAGCAGCACCCGGGACAGGAAATACGAGCAGTACTTC
CASSTRDRKYEQYF
>15|.|.|TRBJ2-7|TRBV5-5
TGTGCCAGCAGCACTGCGGACAGTCGCCAAGTTGAGCAGTACTTC
CASSTADSRQVEQYF
>15|few|TRBD1|TRBJ1-4|TRBV5-1
TGCGCCAGCAGCTTGAGGGGGCCCAGTAATGAAAAACTGTTTTTT
CASSLRGPSNEKLFF
>19|.|TRBD1|TRBJ1-1|TRBV4-1
TGCGCCAGCAGCCGGCAAAAAAAGAATGACAGGGGGCTGTGGACTGAAGCTTTCTTT
CASSRQKKNDRGLWTEAFF
>15|.|.|TRBJ2-7|TRBV4-1
TGCGCCAGCAGCCAAGTCCAGGGTGTAGTCTACGAGCAGTACTTC
CASSQVQGVVYEQYF
>14|.|.|TRBJ2-3|TRBV10-2
TGCGCCAGCAGTGAGGCAGGGGGGACAGATACGCAGTATTTT
CASSEAGGTDTQYF
>13|.|.|TRBJ2-7|TRBV5-1
TGCGCCAGCAGCTTGCGCCGGGGTTTTGAGCAGTACTTC
CASSLRRGFEQYF
>18|.|TRBD1|TRBJ2-2|TRBV18
TGTGCCAGCTCATCGTTTGACAGGGGTGCCAGTGGGACCGGGGAGCTGTTTTTT
CASSSFDRGASGTGELFF
>14|.|.|TRBJ1-4|TRBV6-1
TGTGCCAGCAGTGATTGGAGCCCTAATGAAAAACTGTTTTTT
CASSDWSPNEKLFF
>13|.|.|TRBJ2-7|TRBV12-5
TGTGCTAGTGGTTTGTGGGGAGCCTACGAGCAGTACTTC
CASGLWGAYEQYF
>12|.|.|TRBJ1-1|TRBV29-1
TGCAGCGTTGAGGAGTTGAACACTGAAGCTTTCTTT
CSVEELNTEAFF
>15|.|TRBD2|TRBJ2-3|TRBV10-2
TGCGCCAGCAGTGTATATAGCGGGAGAGAAGATACGCAGTATTTT
CASSVYSGREDTQYF
>16|once|TRBD2|TRBJ2-7|TRBV11-2
TGTGCCAGCAGCTTAAAAGGACTAGCGGGAGATCACGAGCAGTACTTC
CASSLKGLAGDHEQYF
>16|.|TRBD1|TRBJ1-3|TRBV15
TGTGCCACCAGCGAGCCAGGGGGTATGTCTGGAAACACCATATATTTT
CATSEPGGMSGNTIYF
>17|.|.|TRBJ1-3|TRBV7-9
TGTGCCAGCAGCGTAGAACCGACTAAGGGCTCTGGAAACACCATATATTTT
CASSVEPTKGSGNTIYF
>15|.|TRBD2|TRBJ2-2|TRBV9
TGTGCCAGCAGCGTAGTAGGGACTACAAGTATGGAGCTGTTTTTT
CASSVVGTTSMELFF
>12|.|.|TRBJ2-5|TRBV13
TGTGCCAGCAGGGACTTTGAGCGCACCCAGTACTTC
CASRDFERTQYF
>14|.|.|TRBJ1-1|TRBV5-4
TGTGCCAGCAGCTTGGACAGCATGAACACTGAAGCTTTCTTT
CASSLDSMNTEAFF
>13|.|TRBD1|TRBJ2-5|TRBV15
TGTGCCACCGCCACAGGGGGCCCAAGTAAGCAGTACTTC
CATATGGPSKQYF
>15|.|TRBD2|TRBJ2-1|TRBV27
TGTGCCAGCAGTTCTATAGGACTAGCGGGAGTAGAGCAGTTCTTC
CASSSIGLAGVEQFF
>11|few|.|TRBJ2-3|TRBV19
TGTGCCAGTAGTATTCAAGCTACGCAGTATTTT
CASSIQATQYF
>15|.|TRBD2|TRBJ2-2|TRBV7-9
TGTGCCAGCAGTCCGGGACTAGCGTACACCGGGGAGCTGTTTTTT
CASSPGLAYTGELFF
>16|.|TRBD2|TRBJ2-1|TRBV5-4
TGTGCCAGCAGCCTTAGGACTAGCGGGAGAGGCAATGAGCAGTTCTTC
CASSLRTSGRGNEQFF
>14|.|.|TRBJ1-1|TRBV5-4
TGTGCCAGCAGCTTGTTACAGGTGAACACTGAAGCTTTCTTT
CASSLLQVNTEAFF
>15|.|.|TRBJ1-5|TRBV19
TGTGCCAGTAGTAACAAGGGGACACTTCAAGGGCCCCAGCATTTT
CASSNKGTLQGPQHF
>16|.|TRBD1|TRBJ1-3|TRBV19
TGTGCCAGTAGCAGGACAGGGGGCATCGATGGAAACACCATATATTTT
CASSRTGGIDGNTIYF
>18|few|TRBD1|TRBJ2-7|TRBV7-9
TGTGCCAGCAGCCCCGGACAGGAGAGAAGGGTAGTTGACTACGAGCAGTACTTC
CASSPGQERRVVDYEQYF
>19|few|TRBD2|TRBJ2-6|TRBV7-9
TGTGCCAGCAGGGCAGGGGCGGGAGGTACCTTCAGTGGGGCCAACGTCCTGACTTTC
CASRAGAGGTFSGANVLTF
>17|.|TRBD2|TRBJ2-7|TRBV15
TGTGCCACCAGCACGATTTTTGAGACGGGAGGGTACCGCGAGCAGTACTTC
CATSTIFETGGYREQYF
>16|.|.|TRBJ2-6|TRBV21-1
TGTGCCAGCAGCAAAGTAACAGTCTCTGGGGCCAACGTCCTGACTTTC
CASSKVTVSGANVLTF
>16|.|TRBD2|TRBJ2-1|TRBV5-8
TGTGCCAGCAGCCCAATACTAGCGGGAGCATACAATGAGCAGTTCTTC
CASSPILAGAYNEQFF
>15|.|TRBD1|TRBJ1-4|TRBV5-1
TGCGCCAGCAGGACCCGACAGGGGCTTAATGAAAAACTGTTTTTT
CASRTRQGLNEKLFF
>13|.|.|TRBJ2-1|TRBV7-7
TGTGCCAGCAGCTTAGAATCTTACAATGAGCAGTTCTTC
CASSLESYNEQFF
>12|.|.|TRBJ1-1|TRBV19
TGTGCCAGTAGATGGAGGGGAACTGAAGCTTTCTTT
CASRWRGTEAFF
>17|.|TRBD2|TRBJ2-5|TRBV27
TGTGCCAGCAGTCCCGTCGGTAGCGGGAGAGTCGGGGAGACCCAGTACTTC
CASSPVGSGRVGETQYF
>16|.|TRBD1|TRBJ2-7|TRBV28
TGTGCCAGCAGTTATGGGTCGACAGGGTCACGAGTCGAGCAGTACTTC
CASSYGSTGSRVEQYF
>16|.|TRBD2|TRBJ2-7|TRBV19
TGTGCCAGTAGTACTGGGGCTAGCGGAATCCCCTACGAGCAGTACTTC
CASSTGASGIPYEQYF
>14|few|TRBD1|TRBJ2-3|TRBV5-4
TGTGCCAGCAGCTTGAGGGGGCGCACAGATACGCAGTATTTT
CASSLRGRTDTQYF
>13|.|.|TRBJ2-7|TRBV9
TGTGCCAGCAGCAGAAAGAGCTCCTACGAGCAGTACTTC
CASSRKSSYEQYF
>12|.|.|TRBJ1-2|TRBV29-1
TGCAGCGTTGGACAGATTAACTATGGCTACACCTTC
CSVGQINYGYTF
>17|.|TRBD2|TRBJ2-3|TRBV27
TGTGCCAGCCGGACGGAGACTAGCGGGAGTTTGTGGGATACGCAGTATTTT
CASRTETSGSLWDTQYF
>15|.|TRBD2|TRBJ2-1|TRBV6-1
TGTGCCAGCAGTGGACTAGCGGGAGCCTACAATGAGCAGTTCTTC
CASSGLAGAYNEQFF
>15|.|TRBD2|TRBJ2-3|TRBV6-6
TGTGCCAGCAGGCTGGGACTAGTATCGACAGATACGCAGTATTTT
CASRLGLVSTDTQYF